This T cell receptor (beta chain) was sequenced for a study of blood T cells in healthy people across ages. Across the whole study: Using template switching, researchers captured about one barcoded beta molecule for each two T cells.

This clonotype was detected a few times. A second about 7 to 11 cycle PCR used barcoded and J-beta primers. TCRdb recomputed calls from the 5' RACE reads with MiXCR, one row per CDR3 protein. Of 780,000 or so distinct CDR3 sequences listed, 45% to 70% are singletons. Germline trimming cut 4 bases from V and 11 bases from J; bases unmatched to any gene: 13. From germline, CDR1 is SGHDN and CDR2 FVKESK. This CDR3 is 15 amino acids long. This TCR derives from a man in his forties in good health. The sample comprised blood. The V and J genes are TRBV14 and TRBJ2-3; TRBD2 agrees at 9 bases. Written as DNA, the CDR3 is TGTGCCAGCAGCCCCTTCCTAGCGGGAAGAGGTGGGCAGTATTTT. This gives the protein CASSPFLAGRGGQYF.